This T cell receptor (beta chain) was recovered during a study of T cells in Graves' hyperthyroidism and ophthalmopathy. Across the whole study: At initial diagnosis, before any treatment had begun, peripheral blood was obtained. General observations from the study: Expanded thyroid clonotypes (above 0.001) were mostly also found in blood. The model made its ophthalmopathy prediction, and onset followed a median approximately 6 months later.

Fresh peripheral blood, 7.5 to 10 ml of it, supplied the PBMCs. RNA transcripts were the template for amplifying TCR beta CDR3 regions. The TCR CDR3 first-round RT-PCR relied on the HTBI primer set. TCRdb reprocessed the multiplex PCR reads via MiXCR and lists one record per CDR3 protein. The table lists over 400,000 distinct CDR3 sequences, 20% to 25% of them singletons. As regards this clonotype: Its antigen remains unknown.

Germline CDR1 is GTSNPN and CDR2 is SVGIG (reference sequence). This CDR3 is built from 15 residues. V was pared by 7 bases and J by 1 base, with 19 bases between. Sequenced sample: blood. The origin of this receptor is a woman between 65 and 79 years old with Graves' ophthalmopathy. The V and J genes are TRBV30 and TRBJ1-1, with D hard to call. Here the CDR3 reads CASAGKLGGNTEAFF. The CDR3 DNA is TGTGCCTCGGCCGGGAAACTGGGAGGGAACACTGAAGCTTTCTTT.